The 5 T cell receptor beta chains given below trace back to one sample, sequenced in a study of identical twins. TCRdb reprocessed the 5' RACE reads with MiXCR, giving one entry per CDR3 protein. The sample records 1.5 million to 2 million distinct CDR3 sequences, about 30% being singletons. The material sequenced was cord blood. The receptors derive from a newborn girl in good health.

This clonotype has a handful of counts. The chain is built from TRBV12-3 or TRBV12-4 and TRBJ1-5, with no clear D. The ends were cut back, 6 bases at V and 2 bases at J, with 14 bases in the middle. The CDR3 sequence is 15 residues long. DNA for the CDR3: TGTGCCAGCAGCTCGACCGTGGAGGGCAATCAGCCCCAGCATTTT. Amino acid sequence: CASSSTVEGNQPQHF.

CDR3 residues: CASSVSGTSGSNEQYF. CDR3 sequence (DNA): TGTGCCAGCAGCGTCTCCGGGACTAGCGGGAGTAATGAGCAGTACTTC. The V gene is TRBV9, the J gene TRBJ2-7; 14 positions agree with TRBD2. CDR3 size: 16 residues. With V trimmed by 2 bases and J by 7 bases, 8 bases remained unmatched. The germline V gene has CDR1 SGDLS and CDR2 YYNGEE.

The V and J genes are TRBV25-1 and TRBJ1-2; D remains unclear. CDR1 is MGHDK and CDR2 is SYGVNS in the germline V gene. V lost 6 bases and J 3 bases, leaving 8 bases between the germline ends. This CDR3 comprises 12 residues. The CDR3 nucleotides are TGTGCCAGCAGGGGTTTTGACTATGGCTACACCTTC. Translating it yields CASRGFDYGYTF.

This chain links TRBV12-3 or TRBV12-4 with TRBJ2-7; possibly TRBD1 for D (6 bases). CDR3 size: 14 residues. V lost 6 bases and J lost 0, with 12 bases in between. Written as DNA, the CDR3 is TGTGCCAGCAGAGACAGGATGTCCTCCTACGAGCAGTACTTC. Protein: CASRDRMSSYEQYF.

The gene calls are TRBV11-2 and TRBJ2-1; TRBD2 aligns across 14 bases. Germline V gene sequence: CDR1 SGHAT, CDR2 FQNNGV. Germline trimming cut 0 bases from V and 5 bases from J; bases unmatched to any gene: 9. The CDR3 has 19 amino acids. Here the CDR3 reads CASSLEGTSGSGVHNEQFF. Here the CDR3 DNA reads TGTGCCAGCAGCTTAGAGGGGACTAGCGGGAGTGGGGTACACAATGAGCAGTTCTTC.